The clone carrying this TCR beta chain has only a few counts. The CDR3 has 13 residues. The V and J ends lost 6 bases and 3 bases respectively, with 11 bases between them. CDR1 MNHEY and CDR2 SVGAGI come from the germline V gene. The sample is drawn from a study of cytomegalovirus exposure and HLA in healthy donors. Amplification used 60 Vbeta primers and 13 Jbeta primers. Generated by immunoSEQ multiplex PCR, the TCRdb table keeps only in-frame clones and is missing some. Of over 80,000 clones in the sample, roughly 79% were seen once. Sequenced: PBMCs. The rearrangement uses TRBV6-5 and TRBJ1-1; perhaps TRBD1 as D (6 bases). This clonotype was obtained from a woman between 65 and 79 years old in good health and CMV-seropositive. The CDR3 loop reads CASSRTAYTEAFF. The CDR3 nucleotides read TGTGCCAGCAGCCGGACAGCTTACACTGAAGCTTTCTTT.